This T cell receptor (beta chain) came from a study of blood T cell repertoires in COVID-19. Study context: PBMCs, B-cell-depleted T cells, or T cells provided the cDNA or gDNA that made up the material.

In the original analysis: Amplified reference gene primers provided the basis for estimating nucleated cell counts. Profiled with immunoSEQ multiplex PCR; TCRdb holds only in-frame clones, not every one. D and trimming come from the DNA, and the V and J calls and clone size come from that table. The table records 250,000 to 400,000 clones, roughly nine tenths of them present only once. The CDR3 has 14 residues. V shed 7 bases and J 5 bases; nucleotides not matched to a gene: 7. Germline values: CDR1 LNHDA, CDR2 SQIVND (reference sequence). The receptor's source is a young woman with COVID-19, enrolled during active disease. Sequenced: peripheral blood. The chain links TRBV19 to TRBJ2-1; 8 nucleotides agree with TRBD1. CDR3 sequence reads: CASNQRGQDNEQFF. CDR3 nucleotide sequence: TGTGCCAGTAATCAAAGGGGACAGGACAATGAGCAGTTCTTC.